This T cell receptor beta chain originates from a study of blood T cells in healthy people across ages. Each donor's blood draw was roughly 9.8 milliliters of peripheral blood. Study-level results: Long-lived donors exceeded aged donors in naive CD4+ cells and diversity.

It was with a sample-barcoded 5' primer and a J-beta primer mix that a second PCR of roughly 7 to 12 cycles was run. The template-switch adaptor, which had 12 random nucleotides, put a tag on each cDNA molecule. MiXCR, applied by TCRdb to the 5' RACE reads, yields one record per CDR3 protein. The sample carries around 1,600,000 distinct CDR3 sequences, 42% recorded once. Looked up from germline, CDR1 is LGHNA and CDR2 is YSLEER. This CDR3 has 16 residues. With 2 bases clipped from V and 2 bases from J, the junction kept 6 bases outside the gene matches. There are a few counts of this clonotype. Antigen unknown.

This sequence was found in a woman aged 18-29 years in good health. The genes are TRBV4-3 and TRBJ2-3; 8 bases agree with TRBD2. The sample taken for sequencing was blood. The CDR3 is CASSQLPGGTTDTQYF. The CDR3, as DNA: TGCGCCAGCAGCCAACTCCCGGGGGGGACCACAGATACGCAGTATTTT.